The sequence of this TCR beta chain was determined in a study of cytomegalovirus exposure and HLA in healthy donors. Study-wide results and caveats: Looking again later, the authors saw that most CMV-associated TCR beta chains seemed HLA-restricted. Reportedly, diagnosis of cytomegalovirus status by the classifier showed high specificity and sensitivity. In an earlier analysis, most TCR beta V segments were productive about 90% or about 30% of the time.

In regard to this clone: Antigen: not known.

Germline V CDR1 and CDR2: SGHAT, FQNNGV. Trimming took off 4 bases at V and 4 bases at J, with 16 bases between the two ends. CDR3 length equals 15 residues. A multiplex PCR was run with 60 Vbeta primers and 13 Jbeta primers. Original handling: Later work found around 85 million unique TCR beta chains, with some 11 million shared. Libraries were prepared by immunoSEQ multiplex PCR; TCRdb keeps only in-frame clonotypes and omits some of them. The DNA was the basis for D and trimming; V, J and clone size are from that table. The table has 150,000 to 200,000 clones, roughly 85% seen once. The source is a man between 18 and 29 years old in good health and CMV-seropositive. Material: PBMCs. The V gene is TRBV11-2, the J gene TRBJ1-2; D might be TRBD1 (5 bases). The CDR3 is CASSSTAGNPYGYTF. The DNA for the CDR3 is TGTGCCAGCAGCTCGACAGCCGGCAACCCCTATGGCTACACCTTC.